The sequence of this TCR beta chain was determined in a study of CD8 T cells in Susac syndrome. A single count supports this clonotype. Random-hexamer reverse transcription was applied to roughly 0.45 to 1 ug RNA. Via MiXCR, TCRdb re-called the immunoSEQ multiplex PCR reads, giving one row per CDR3 protein. The sample has roughly 52,000 distinct CDR3 sequences, approximately 95% seen once; the top ten hold about 0.8%. The CDR3 has 18 amino acids. V was clipped by 6 bases and J by 0 bases; unmatched bases: 9. TEMRA cells were FACS-enriched and CD8+ and CD4+ T cells negatively isolated. The chain couples TRBV12-3 or TRBV12-4 to TRBJ2-6; 9 bases fit TRBD1. The source of this sequence is a human donor with Susac syndrome. The source material was CD8+ T cells from PBMCs. CDR3 in DNA: TGTGCCAGCAGAGCACCGGGACAGGGATCCTCTGGGGCCAACGTCCTGACTTTC. Protein: CASRAPGQGSSGANVLTF.